These T cell receptor beta chains were read from a single sample in a study of OX40 agonist ivuxolimab in advanced cancers. Clones were read by immunoSEQ multiplex PCR, and TCRdb kept only the in-frame ones, dropping some. This sample has more than 95,000 clones; roughly 91% occur once, and the top ten carry 0.25% to 0.35%. This material consisted of CD4+ or CD8+ T cells sorted from blood, taken in a trial of the OX40 agonist ivuxolimab. Receptors were obtained from an adult with an advanced solid tumor such as melanoma, head and neck, liver or kidney cancer. Both conserved end residues are part of each CDR3. The D gene is left open where the match is weak. Clone size is stated in some rows and not others, as once, few, many or a class when expanded.

clone_size	v_call	d_call	j_call	cdr3_nt	cdr3_aa
.	TRBV5-1	.	TRBJ1-1	TGCGCCAGCAGCTGGGAAGGACAAATGAACACTGAAGCTTTCTTT	CASSWEGQMNTEAFF
.	TRBV28	TRBD2	TRBJ2-1	TGTGCCAGCAGTTTATACCGGACTAGCGTGTACAATGAGCAGTTCTTC	CASSLYRTSVYNEQFF
few	TRBV15	.	TRBJ2-7	TGTGCCACCAGCAGAGCCAGGGATGACGAGCAGTACTTC	CATSRARDDEQYF
.	TRBV19	TRBD1	TRBJ1-1	TGTGCCAGTACCGGGACAGGGAAGTCGACTTTCTTT	CASTGTGKSTFF
.	TRBV15	.	TRBJ2-3	TGTGCCACCAGCAGAGATCGGGCTAGATGGGATACGCAGTATTTT	CATSRDRARWDTQYF
.	TRBV28	TRBD2	TRBJ2-5	TGTGCCAGCAGTCCTAGCGGAGAGGCGGAGACCCAGTACTTC	CASSPSGEAETQYF
.	TRBV7-8	TRBD2	TRBJ2-1	TGTGCCAGCAGCTTAGTTGGGGGGGTTAGCGGGAGCCATGAGCAGTTCTTC	CASSLVGGVSGSHEQFF
.	TRBV29-1	.	TRBJ1-4	TGCAGCGTTGGACAAGGGGTGGAAAAACTGTTTTTT	CSVGQGVEKLFF
.	TRBV19	TRBD2	TRBJ2-5	TGTGCCAGTAACCGGCGGGCTAGCGGCAAAGAGACCCAGTACTTC	CASNRRASGKETQYF
.	TRBV5-1	.	TRBJ2-3	TGCGCCAGCAGCTTGGCTTCCGAGACAGATACGCAGTATTTT	CASSLASETDTQYF
.	TRBV27	.	TRBJ2-7	TGTGCCAGCAGTTTCAGGGTTGGGACAATACCCTACGAGCAGTACTTC	CASSFRVGTIPYEQYF
.	TRBV2	.	TRBJ2-3	TGTGCCAGCAGTGAACAGCACACAGATACGCAGTATTTT	CASSEQHTDTQYF
.	TRBV5-1	.	TRBJ1-4	TGCGCCAGCAGCGGGGGAAGGGCCCTTGATGAAAAACTGTTTTTT	CASSGGRALDEKLFF
.	TRBV6-5	.	TRBJ2-7	TGTGCCAGCAGTTACACTTGGACAGACTCCTACGAGCAGTACTTC	CASSYTWTDSYEQYF
.	TRBV5-1	TRBD2	TRBJ2-5	TGCGCCAGCAGCTTGGCACCAACCGGGACTAGCGTTAGTATTCAAGAGACCCAGTACTTC	CASSLAPTGTSVSIQETQYF
.	TRBV27	.	TRBJ2-7	TGTGCCAGCAGTTTATCGCGGAGGGGGCGTTCCCACGAGCAGTACTTC	CASSLSRRGRSHEQYF
.	TRBV18	TRBD2	TRBJ2-3	TGTGCCAGCTCACCCAACGGCCCTAGCGGCAGCACAGATACGCAGTATTTT	CASSPNGPSGSTDTQYF
.	TRBV5-4	.	TRBJ2-5	TGTGCCAGCAGCCCGACAGGATCAATTCAAGAGACCCAGTACTTC	CASSPTGSIQETQYF
once	TRBV29-1	.	TRBJ1-1	TGCAGCGTTGAAAGCACTAGCCTCTTTGAAGCTTTCTTT	CSVESTSLFEAFF
once	TRBV9	TRBD1	TRBJ1-4	TGTGCCAGCACCAGGACAGGGGGCTTTGAAAAACTGTTTTTT	CASTRTGGFEKLFF
.	TRBV28	.	TRBJ1-2	TGTGCCAGCGAGGGGGAGGGATATGGCTACACCTTC	CASEGEGYGYTF
.	TRBV6-6	.	TRBJ2-3	TGTGCCAGCAGACCTAGGAGTACAGATACGCAGTATTTT	CASRPRSTDTQYF
.	TRBV7-2	TRBD1	TRBJ1-5	TGTGCCAGCAGCGCCGACAGGGTTGTTCAACCCCAGCATTTT	CASSADRVVQPQHF
once	TRBV7-2	TRBD2	TRBJ2-7	TGTGCCAGCAGCTTAGTTGGGACTAGCGGGAGCTCTTTGGAGCAGTACTTC	CASSLVGTSGSSLEQYF
.	TRBV5-4	TRBD1	TRBJ1-2	TGTGCCAGCAGCTTGGAGAAGGTGACAGGGGACTATGGCTACACCTTC	CASSLEKVTGDYGYTF
.	TRBV7-9	.	TRBJ2-2	TGTGCCAGCAGCTTAGACACCGGGGAGCTGTTTTTT	CASSLDTGELFF
.	TRBV7-2	.	TRBJ2-1	TGTGCCAGCAGCTTAGGCGGACGCGATGAGCAGTTCTTC	CASSLGGRDEQFF
.	TRBV6-1	.	TRBJ2-1	TGTGCCAGCAGGAGGGGGGCGACAAGTGAGCAGTTCTTC	CASRRGATSEQFF
.	TRBV7-9	.	TRBJ2-7	TGTGCCAGCAGCCAAGCCCGAGCGAGTATCTACGAGCAGTACTTC	CASSQARASIYEQYF
.	TRBV6-1	.	TRBJ2-1	TGTGCCAGCAGCCCCCTTGGGGGAGCGTACAATGAGCAGTTCTTC	CASSPLGGAYNEQFF
.	TRBV11-2	.	TRBJ2-3	TGTGCCAGCAGCCCCCTTTCTGGTACGCAGTATTTT	CASSPLSGTQYF
.	TRBV28	TRBD1	TRBJ2-7	TGTGCCAGCAGTAAAGGGGGCGCGGGCTCCTACGAGCAGTACTTC	CASSKGGAGSYEQYF
.	TRBV4-1	TRBD1	TRBJ2-5	TGCGCCAGCAGCAAAGGACAGGGGGCAAGGGAGACCCAGTACTTC	CASSKGQGARETQYF
.	TRBV7-9	TRBD2	TRBJ2-7	TGTGCCACCCGGGAGGGGGGAGAGCAGTACTTC	CATREGGEQYF
.	TRBV4-2	TRBD2	TRBJ2-3	TGTGCCAGCAGCCAAGTTCGGAGCGGGAGGGGAGCTAGCACAGATACGCAGTATTTT	CASSQVRSGRGASTDTQYF
.	TRBV28	TRBD2	TRBJ2-7	TGTGCCAGCAGTTCCCCCTTCGGGGGGGGCTACGAGCAGTACTTC	CASSSPFGGGYEQYF
few	TRBV6-5	.	TRBJ2-1	TGTGCCAGCAGTTACTCGCGTATCAATGAGCAGTTCTTC	CASSYSRINEQFF
.	TRBV5-1	.	TRBJ2-2	TGCGCCAGCAGCTTGACCGTGGGAGAAGGGACCGGGGAGCTGTTTTTT	CASSLTVGEGTGELFF
.	TRBV28	TRBD1	TRBJ1-2	TGTGCCAGCAGCCTGGGACAGGCCAACTATGGCTACACCTTC	CASSLGQANYGYTF
.	TRBV6-5	TRBD1	TRBJ2-7	TGTGCCAGCAGCTACGGACAGGGTCGCACCTACGAGCAGTACTTC	CASSYGQGRTYEQYF
.	TRBV2	TRBD1	TRBJ1-6	TGTGCCAGCAAACGGGACAGGTCTAATTCACCCCTCCACTTT	CASKRDRSNSPLHF
.	TRBV21-1	.	TRBJ1-5	TGTGCCACCCACCTCTTCCGGGACAGGGGGCTGTGGCTGGGCAATCAGCCCCAGCATTTT	CATHLFRDRGLWLGNQPQHF
.	TRBV10-3	.	TRBJ2-7	TGTGCCATCAGTGCCCGAGTTGGTCTGACCTACGAGCAGTACTTC	CAISARVGLTYEQYF
once	TRBV5-4	.	TRBJ2-3	TGTGCCAGCAGCTTGGTGGTTGGGCGGAGGAGCACAGATACGCAGTATTTT	CASSLVVGRRSTDTQYF
.	TRBV27	.	TRBJ2-5	TGTGCCAGCAGTTTTCAAGAGACCCAGTACTTC	CASSFQETQYF
.	TRBV4-3	.	TRBJ2-1	TGCGCCAGCAGCCAAGCCGGGCGAGCATACAATGAGCAGTTCTTC	CASSQAGRAYNEQFF
.	TRBV30	TRBD2	TRBJ2-4	TGTGCCTGGAGTGTACGGGCCTTAGCGGGAGGACCAAAAAACATTCAGTACTTC	CAWSVRALAGGPKNIQYF
.	TRBV4-1	TRBD2	TRBJ2-7	TGCGCCAGCAGCCAAGATCAACTGAGCGGGAGGGCCAAAAACGAGCAGTACTTC	CASSQDQLSGRAKNEQYF
.	TRBV10-3	TRBD2	TRBJ2-7	TGTGCCATCAGCGGACTAGCGGGAGCGAACTACGAGCAGTACTTC	CAISGLAGANYEQYF
.	TRBV7-9	.	TRBJ2-1	TGTGCCAGCAGCTTAGCATCAGCAAGGGAGCAGTTCTTC	CASSLASAREQFF
.	TRBV27	.	TRBJ1-4	TGTGCCAGCAGTTCCGAACGAGGGGTAAATGAAAAACTGTTTTTT	CASSSERGVNEKLFF
.	TRBV5-4	TRBD2	TRBJ2-7	TGCGCCAGCAGCCGAGACACTAGCGCTCCGCCCTACGAGCAGTACTTC	CASSRDTSAPPYEQYF
few	TRBV30	.	TRBJ1-2	TGTGCCTGGAGTGGCGACGCGAACTATGGCTACACCTTC	CAWSGDANYGYTF
.	TRBV7-8	TRBD1	TRBJ2-3	TGTGCCAGCAGCGCGCGAGCGCGCGGGCACAGGGGTGCATTGGATACGCAGTATTTT	CASSARARGHRGALDTQYF
.	TRBV18	TRBD1	TRBJ1-1	TGTGCCAGCTCAGCCGGGACAGGCGGCAGCGGCACTGAAGCTTTCTTT	CASSAGTGGSGTEAFF
.	TRBV15	.	TRBJ2-2	TGTGCCACCAGCAGCGGACTTACGAACACCGGGGAGCTGTTTTTT	CATSSGLTNTGELFF
.	TRBV11-1	.	TRBJ2-7	TGTGCCAGCAGCTTAGGGATAGCGGTGGGTAACGAGCAGTACTTC	CASSLGIAVGNEQYF